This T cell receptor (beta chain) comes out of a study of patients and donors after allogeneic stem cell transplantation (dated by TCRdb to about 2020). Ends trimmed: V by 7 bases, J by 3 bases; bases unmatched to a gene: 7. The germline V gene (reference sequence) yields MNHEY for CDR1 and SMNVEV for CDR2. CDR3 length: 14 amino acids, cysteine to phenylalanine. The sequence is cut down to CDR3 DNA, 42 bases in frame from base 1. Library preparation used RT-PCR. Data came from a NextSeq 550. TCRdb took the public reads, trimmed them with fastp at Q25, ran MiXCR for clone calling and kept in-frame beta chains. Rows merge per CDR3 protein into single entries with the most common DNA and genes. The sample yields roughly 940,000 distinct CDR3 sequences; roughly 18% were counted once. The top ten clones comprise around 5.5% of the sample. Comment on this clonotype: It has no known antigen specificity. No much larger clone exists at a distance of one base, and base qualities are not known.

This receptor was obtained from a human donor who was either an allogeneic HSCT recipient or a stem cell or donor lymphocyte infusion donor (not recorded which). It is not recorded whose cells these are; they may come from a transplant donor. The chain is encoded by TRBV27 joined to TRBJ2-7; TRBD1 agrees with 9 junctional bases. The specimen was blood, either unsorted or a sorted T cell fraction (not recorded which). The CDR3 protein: CASMGRQGGYEQYF. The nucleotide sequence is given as TGTGCCAGCATGGGGCGACAGGGGGGCTACGAGCAGTACTTC.